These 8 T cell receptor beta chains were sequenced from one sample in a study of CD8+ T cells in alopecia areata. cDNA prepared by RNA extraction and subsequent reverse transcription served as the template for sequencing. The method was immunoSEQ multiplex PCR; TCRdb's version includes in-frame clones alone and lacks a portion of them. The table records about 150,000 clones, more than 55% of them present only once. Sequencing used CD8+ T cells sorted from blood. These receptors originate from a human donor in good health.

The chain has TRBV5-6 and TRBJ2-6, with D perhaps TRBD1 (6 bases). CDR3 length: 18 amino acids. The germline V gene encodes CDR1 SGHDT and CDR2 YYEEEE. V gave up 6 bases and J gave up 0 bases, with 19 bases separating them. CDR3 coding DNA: TGTGCCAGCACCACCCGGGACATACTATTCTCTGGGGCCAACGTCCTGACTTTC. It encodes CASTTRDILFSGANVLTF. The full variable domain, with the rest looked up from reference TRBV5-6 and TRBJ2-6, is DAGVTQSPTHLIKTRGQQVTLRCSPKSGHDTVSWYQQALGQGPQFIFQYYEEEERQRGNFPDRFSGHQFPNYSSELNVNALLLGDSALYLCASTTRDILFSGANVLTFGAGSRLTVL.

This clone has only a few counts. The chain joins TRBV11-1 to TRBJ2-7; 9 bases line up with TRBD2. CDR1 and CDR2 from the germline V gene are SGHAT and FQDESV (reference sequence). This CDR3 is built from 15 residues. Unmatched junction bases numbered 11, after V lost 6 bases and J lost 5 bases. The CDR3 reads CASSHTTGTSHEQYF. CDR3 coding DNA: TGTGCCAGCAGTCATACTACCGGGACTAGCCACGAGCAGTACTTC. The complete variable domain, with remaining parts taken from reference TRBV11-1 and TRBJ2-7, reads EAEVAQSPRYKITEKSQAVAFWCDPISGHATLYWYRQILGQGPELLVQFQDESVVDDSQLPKDRFSAERLKGVDSTLKIQPAELGDSAMYLCASSHTTGTSHEQYFGPGTRLTVT.

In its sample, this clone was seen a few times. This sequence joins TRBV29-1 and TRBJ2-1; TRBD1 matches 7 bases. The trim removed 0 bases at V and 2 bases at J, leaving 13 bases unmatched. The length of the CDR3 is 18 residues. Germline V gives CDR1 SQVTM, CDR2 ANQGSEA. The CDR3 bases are TGCAGCGTTGAAGAATTACCCGGACAGGAACTTCCCTACAATGAGCAGTTCTTC. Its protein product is CSVEELPGQELPYNEQFF.

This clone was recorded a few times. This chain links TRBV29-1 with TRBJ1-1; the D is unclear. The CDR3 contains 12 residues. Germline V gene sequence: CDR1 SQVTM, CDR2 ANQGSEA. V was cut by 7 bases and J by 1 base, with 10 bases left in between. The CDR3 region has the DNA TGCAGCGCCCTGACGGAGAACACTGAAGCTTTCTTT. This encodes CSALTENTEAFF.

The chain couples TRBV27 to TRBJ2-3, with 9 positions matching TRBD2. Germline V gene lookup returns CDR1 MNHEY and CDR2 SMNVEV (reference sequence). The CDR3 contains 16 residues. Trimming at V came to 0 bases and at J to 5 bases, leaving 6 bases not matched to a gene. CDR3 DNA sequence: TGTGCCAGCAGTTTATCCTCAGCGGGAGGTAGAGATACGCAGTATTTT. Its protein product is CASSLSSAGGRDTQYF.

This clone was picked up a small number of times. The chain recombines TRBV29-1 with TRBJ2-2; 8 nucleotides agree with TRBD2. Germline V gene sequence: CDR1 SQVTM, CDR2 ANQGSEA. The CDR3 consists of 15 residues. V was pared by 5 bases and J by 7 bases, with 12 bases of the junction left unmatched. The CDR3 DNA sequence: TGCAGCGTTCGTTCTAGCGGGTTCGAATACGGGGAGCTGTTTTTT. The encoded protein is CSVRSSGFEYGELFF.

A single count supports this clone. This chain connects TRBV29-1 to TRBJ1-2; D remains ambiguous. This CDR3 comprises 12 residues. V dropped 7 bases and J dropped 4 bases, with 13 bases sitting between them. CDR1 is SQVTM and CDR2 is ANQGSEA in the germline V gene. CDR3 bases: TGCAGCGCTGACCTTGGGATCTATGGCTACACCTTC. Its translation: CSADLGIYGYTF.

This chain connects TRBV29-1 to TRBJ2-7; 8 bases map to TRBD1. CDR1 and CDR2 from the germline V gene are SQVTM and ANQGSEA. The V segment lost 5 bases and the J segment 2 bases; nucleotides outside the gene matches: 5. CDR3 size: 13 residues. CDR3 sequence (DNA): TGCAGCGTTCACCTACAGGGGGCCTACGAGCAGTACTTC. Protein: CSVHLQGAYEQYF.